Following are 24 T cell receptor beta chains from one sample sequenced in a study of Ad26.COV2.S vaccination and SARS-CoV-2 variants (dated by TCRdb to the early 2020s). The sample's treatment or condition label, decoded: some 20 received Ad26.COV2.S at low or high dose, single or two shots; about five received placebo; per-sample allocation not given. For vaccine and placebo recipients, repertoires were sequenced using samples collected on day 63 after the first injection. Receptors were amplified or captured by the immunoSEQ multiplex PCR assay. The table was pulled from immuneACCESS by TCRdb, which kept in-frame rearrangements only. Such tables lose some clones; where checked, under half of the loss comes from unresolved V genes, and the rest has no known cause. This sample is represented by a few hundred thousand clones; about nine tenths of them were singletons. Of the sample, more than 3% is held by the ten largest clones.

This sample comprised peripheral blood, obtained in a trial of Ad26.COV2.S vaccine versus placebo. The receptors were sampled from a person between 18 and 65 years old who received the Ad26.COV2.S COVID-19 vaccine or a placebo.

This sequence joins TRBV10-3 and TRBJ1-2; D perhaps matches TRBD1 (5 bases). This CDR3 has 13 residues. The V and J ends lost 10 bases and 6 bases respectively, with 18 bases between them. Germline CDR1 reads ENHRY; CDR2 reads SYGVKD. CDR3 sequence reads: CATRGGARDGYTF. Here the CDR3 DNA reads TGTGCCACCCGCGGGGGAGCACGGGATGGCTACACCTTC.

The chain links TRBV4-3 to TRBJ2-5; 8 bases line up with TRBD1. From germline, CDR1 is LGHNA and CDR2 YSLEER. J was trimmed by 5 bases and V by 2 bases; bases with no gene match: 7. The CDR3 has 15 amino acids. The CDR3 sequence: CASSQLSGGKETQYF. The CDR3 bases are TGCGCCAGCAGCCAATTATCAGGGGGCAAGGAGACCCAGTACTTC.

The sample holds a few counts of this clone. The V gene is TRBV7-9, the J gene TRBJ1-2; the D gene is possibly TRBD1 (5 bases). CDR1 is SEHNR and CDR2 is FQNEAQ in the germline V gene (reference sequence). The germline V and J ends were trimmed by 5 bases and 6 bases, with 13 bases remaining between them. CDR3 length: 13 residues. DNA for the CDR3: TGTGCCAGCAGCCTCCAGGGACGGAATGGCTACACCTTC. Amino acid sequence: CASSLQGRNGYTF.

In regard to this clone: This may be a read error: a much more frequent sequence differs by one nucleotide. This chain connects TRBV7-2 to TRBJ1-2, with a possible D match to TRBD1 (5 bases). The ends were cut back, 0 bases at V and 3 bases at J, with 5 bases in the middle. The germline V gene encodes CDR1 SGHTA and CDR2 FQGNSA. This CDR3 comprises 13 residues. The CDR3: CASSLAGDYGYTF. CDR3 DNA sequence: TGTGCCAGCAGCTTAGCGGGGGACTATGGCTACACCTTC.

V is TRBV19 and J is TRBJ2-7; D possibly uses TRBD1 or TRBD2 (5 bases each). V lost 5 bases and J lost 6, with 8 bases in between. Germline-derived CDR1 and CDR2 are LNHDA and SQIVND (reference sequence). This CDR3 has 11 residues. CDR3 sequence reads: CASSFGGEQYF. Written as DNA, the CDR3 is TGTGCCAGTAGTTTTGGGGGCGAGCAGTACTTC.

V usage is TRBV7-2 and J usage is TRBJ2-7; TRBD2 agrees at 10 bases. Germline values: CDR1 SGHTA, CDR2 FQGNSA. The CDR3 covers 18 residues. V shed 5 bases and J 6 bases; nucleotides not matched to a gene: 19. CDR3 nucleotide sequence: TGTGCCAGCAGCGAAGGGGGGAGGAGCGGGAGGGCTGAGGGCGAGCAGTACTTC. Translation gives CASSEGGRSGRAEGEQYF.

This clone appeared a single time. The V gene is TRBV4-2, the J gene TRBJ1-3, with 9 positions matching TRBD1. The CDR3 length is 16 residues. The trim removed 4 bases at V and 4 bases at J, leaving 8 bases unmatched. CDR1 LGHNA and CDR2 YNFKEQ come from the germline V gene. The CDR3 DNA follows: TGTGCCAGCAGCCCCCTAGGGACAGGGAACGGAAACACCATATATTTT. This encodes CASSPLGTGNGNTIYF.

The chain carries TRBV9 and TRBJ1-4; D gene ambiguous. V lost 2 bases and J lost 2, with 7 bases in between. CDR1 and CDR2 (germline): SGDLS, YYNGEE. This CDR3 region has 14 residues. For the CDR3, the DNA is TGTGCCAGCAGCGTGGACGGTACTAATGAAAAACTGTTTTTT. Protein product: CASSVDGTNEKLFF. Full variable domain (rest looked up from reference TRBV9 and TRBJ1-4): DSGVTQTPKHLITATGQRVTLRCSPRSGDLSVYWYQQSLDQGLQFLIQYYNGEERAKGNILERFSAQQFPDLHSELNLSSLELGDSALYFCASSVDGTNEKLFFGSGTQLSVL.

This clone was detected a few times. V gene TRBV10-3 combines with J gene TRBJ1-1, with TRBD1 as a possible D gene (5 bases). The germline V gene encodes CDR1 ENHRY and CDR2 SYGVKD. Deletions cut 7 bases from V and 5 bases from J, with 14 bases between. The CDR3 sequence is 13 residues long. CDR3 nucleotides: TGTGCCATCACGGGGCAAGAAGGGACTGAAGCTTTCTTT. Its protein is CAITGQEGTEAFF.

V is TRBV5-4 and J is TRBJ2-2, with 8 bases fitting TRBD1. The trim removed 4 bases at V and 5 bases at J, leaving 19 bases unmatched. The V gene's germline CDR1 is SGHNT and CDR2 YYREEE (reference sequence). The CDR3 spans 19 residues. The CDR3 spells CASSQLPEGQGDLTGELFF. The CDR3, as DNA: TGTGCCAGCAGCCAGCTTCCAGAAGGACAGGGTGATTTAACCGGGGAGCTGTTTTTT.

The chain employs TRBV19 and TRBJ2-7; D is perhaps TRBD2 (7 bases). V was trimmed by 4 bases and J by 3 bases, leaving 13 bases between them. This CDR3 has 14 residues. Germline CDR1 and CDR2: LNHDA and SQIVND (reference sequence). In nucleotides, the CDR3 is TGTGCCAGTAGTACCGGAGGGGGGGACTACGAGCAGTACTTC. Protein product: CASSTGGGDYEQYF.

This rearrangement joins TRBV9 to TRBJ1-2; D remains unclear. Germline V CDR1 and CDR2: SGDLS, YYNGEE. This CDR3 spans 13 amino acids. V lost 2 bases and J lost 1, with 6 bases in between. The CDR3 DNA is TGTGCCAGCAGCGTTACGGATAACTATGGCTACACCTTC. This gives the protein CASSVTDNYGYTF.

This clone was observed a single time. The chain carries TRBV7-6 and TRBJ1-4, with 9 bases aligning to TRBD1. The CDR3 spans 21 residues. Per the germline V gene, CDR1 is SGHVS and CDR2 is FNYEAQ. J lost 0 bases, V lost 3 bases, and 17 bases had no gene match. The CDR3 DNA follows: TGTGCCAGCAGCTTCAGAGGGCCGCTTGGACAGGGGCCTCCAACTAATGAAAAACTGTTTTTT. Translated: CASSFRGPLGQGPPTNEKLFF.

This sequence joins TRBV5-1 and TRBJ1-4; 12 bases match TRBD1. Per the germline V gene, CDR1 is SGHRS and CDR2 is YFSETQ. There are 15 residues in the CDR3. J gave up 7 bases and V 4 bases, and 5 bases lay outside the gene matches. The CDR3 sequence is CASSGGQGAGEKLFF. In DNA, the CDR3 is TGCGCCAGCAGCGGGGGACAGGGGGCGGGTGAAAAACTGTTTTTT.

This clone was detected a few times. This rearrangement joins TRBV6-5 to TRBJ1-3; D not certain. Per the germline V gene, CDR1 is MNHEY and CDR2 is SVGAGI. This CDR3 spans 14 amino acids. Trimming shortened V by 8 bases and J by 0 bases, and 11 bases separated the two germline ends. The CDR3: CASYAFSSGNTIYF. The DNA for the CDR3 is TGTGCCAGCTATGCGTTCAGCTCTGGAAACACCATATATTTT.

The chain has TRBV4-1 and TRBJ2-5, with D possibly being TRBD2 (6 bases). In germline, CDR1 is MGHRA, CDR2 YSYEKL. The CDR3 sequence is 14 residues long. V gave up 0 bases and J gave up 2 bases, with 7 bases separating them. CDR3 sequence: CASSQEGTQETQYF. CDR3 nucleotides: TGCGCCAGCAGCCAAGAAGGGACTCAAGAGACCCAGTACTTC.

The CDR3 DNA sequence: TGTGCCAGCAGCTTAGCCAGGGGCGACGAGCAGTACTTC. Amino acid sequence: CASSLARGDEQYF. The chain carries TRBV7-8 and TRBJ2-7; tentative D call: TRBD1 (6 bases). Germline-derived CDR1 and CDR2 are SGHVS and FQNEAQ. The V end was cut by 0 bases, the J end by 5 bases, with 8 bases between. CDR3 size: 13 residues.

The rearrangement links TRBV9 to TRBJ2-4; TRBD1 matches at 7 bases. This CDR3 spans 17 amino acids. J lost 4 bases, V lost 3 bases, and 13 bases had no gene match. Germline V CDR1 and CDR2: SGDLS, YYNGEE. The CDR3 DNA is TGTGCCAGCAGCGCCCGGGACAGCCTAAGCAATAAAAACATTCAGTACTTC. Protein: CASSARDSLSNKNIQYF.

This chain connects TRBV5-1 to TRBJ2-1; the D is unclear. V was trimmed by 4 bases and J by 9 bases, leaving 8 bases between them. Germline lookup yields CDR1 SGHRS and CDR2 YFSETQ. The CDR3 extends over 11 amino acids. CDR3: CASSNGPEQFF. CDR3 DNA: TGCGCCAGCAGCAATGGTCCTGAGCAGTTCTTC.

The rearrangement links TRBV6-5 to TRBJ2-7; D not resolved. V dropped 6 bases and J dropped 1 base, with 13 bases sitting between them. The germline gives CDR1 MNHEY, CDR2 SVGAGI. There are 14 residues in the CDR3. CDR3 DNA: TGTGCCAGCAGCCAGAAGGAGAGATCCTACGAGCAGTACTTC. It translates to CASSQKERSYEQYF.

This clone was seen a handful of times. This chain joins TRBV7-9 and TRBJ1-2; 7 nucleotides line up with TRBD1. The V and J ends lost 4 bases and 8 bases, in that order; junction bases with no gene match: 10. CDR1 SEHNR and CDR2 FQNEAQ come from the germline V gene (reference sequence). The CDR3 is 14 residues long. CDR3 bases: TGTGCCAGCAGCTCCGACAGGGTAGGAAAGGGCTACACCTTC. This codes for CASSSDRVGKGYTF. The full variable domain, completed using reference TRBV7-9 and TRBJ1-2, is DTGVSQNPRHKITKRGQNVTFRCDPISEHNRLYWYRQTLGQGPEFLTYFQNEAQLEKSRLLSDRFSAERPKGSFSTLEIQRTEQGDSAMYLCASSSDRVGKGYTFGSGTRLTVV.

V is TRBV30 and J is TRBJ1-2; a possible D gene is TRBD1 (6 bases). The germline V and J ends were trimmed by 2 bases and 7 bases, with 14 bases remaining between them. The CDR3 sequence is 13 residues long. Looked up from germline, CDR1 is GTSNPN and CDR2 is SVGIG (reference sequence). The CDR3 DNA follows: TGTGCCTGGAGTAGTTACAGGGAAACTGGCTACACCTTC. It translates to CAWSSYRETGYTF. The complete variable domain, with remaining parts taken from reference TRBV30 and TRBJ1-2, reads SQTIHQWPATLVQPVGSPLSLECTVEGTSNPNLYWYRQAAGRGLQLLFYSVGIGQISSEVPQNLSASRPQDRQFILSSKKLLLSDSGFYLCAWSSYRETGYTFGSGTRLTVV.

This chain links TRBV6-5 with TRBJ1-2, with unresolved D. Germline-derived CDR1 and CDR2 are MNHEY and SVGAGI. The CDR3 runs 13 residues. V lost 6 bases, J lost 5 bases, and 13 bases lay in between. The CDR3 sequence is CASSRDPLYGYTF. In DNA form, the CDR3 reads TGTGCCAGCAGCCGGGATCCCTTATATGGCTACACCTTC.

The V gene is TRBV30, the J gene TRBJ2-7; D assignment may be TRBD1 or TRBD2 (6 bases each). CDR1 and CDR2 from the germline V gene are GTSNPN and SVGIG (reference sequence). V lost 2 bases, J lost 7 bases, and 21 bases lay in between. This CDR3 has 15 amino acids. DNA of the CDR3: TGTGCCTGGAGTCCAATCGTTGGGGGGCTGGGTGAGCAGTACTTC. Its protein is CAWSPIVGGLGEQYF.